This TCR beta chain was identified during a study of cytomegalovirus exposure and HLA in healthy donors. Regarding the study as a whole: The study put 150 to 200 TCR beta chains on its list as cytomegalovirus-associated.

The CDR3 covers 11 residues. V lost 4 bases and J 10 bases, leaving 10 bases between the germline ends. Per germline, CDR1 MNHNS and CDR2 SASEGT. In the PCR, 60 Vbeta and 13 Jbeta primers were used. The assay was immunoSEQ multiplex PCR, and TCRdb's table has in-frame clones only and misses some. The sample records over 65,000 clones, roughly 80% being singletons. This clone was observed once. Its antigen is still unknown. The sequenced material came from PBMCs. The TCR sequence derives from a man aged 40-50 years in good health and CMV-seronegative. The J gene is TRBJ1-1, the V gene TRBV6-1; no clear D. CDR3 residues: CASSVGAGAFF. The CDR3 bases are TGTGCCAGCAGTGTTGGAGCCGGAGCTTTCTTT.